This T cell receptor (beta chain) was recorded in a study of CD8 T cells in ankylosing spondylitis. Whole-study results and caveats: Seemingly characteristic of ankylosing spondylitis blood was a TCR beta motif consisting of roughly 8 highly homologous variants.

TCRdb re-derived calls from the 5' RACE reads in MiXCR, one entry per CDR3 protein. The table lists around 490,000 distinct CDR3 sequences, about 5.2% of them singletons. The V gene lost 1 base and the J gene lost 1 base, with 19 bases spanning the gap. Germline CDR1 reads DFQATT; CDR2 reads SNEGSKA (reference sequence). The CDR3 has 17 residues. This clonotype was detected many times. Its antigen is as yet unknown. The sequence came from a male donor with ankylosing spondylitis. Sequenced: blood, either unsorted or a sorted T cell fraction (not recorded which). This chain links TRBV20-1 with TRBJ1-1; D is ambiguous. CDR3 coding DNA: TGCAGTGCTAGAGTGGTTAGGGAGGCCCTAGCGAACACTGAAGCTTTCTTT. It encodes CSARVVREALANTEAFF.